Listed here are 31 T cell receptor beta chains from one sample, sequenced in a study of cytomegalovirus exposure and HLA in healthy donors. PCR involved 60 Vbeta and 13 Jbeta primers. Profiled with immunoSEQ multiplex PCR; TCRdb holds only in-frame clones, not every one. The sample yields approximately 140,000 clones, about 75% seen once. The sequenced material came from PBMCs. These receptors were collected from a man aged 18 to 29 in good health and CMV-seronegative.

The chain joins TRBV7-9 to TRBJ1-1; D unresolved. The CDR3 length is 8 residues. Germline CDR1 reads SEHNR; CDR2 reads FQNEAQ (reference sequence). V was pared by 5 bases and J by 10 bases, with 2 bases between. CDR3 in amino acids: CASSRAFF. Here the CDR3 DNA reads TGTGCCAGCAGCCGAGCTTTCTTT. The full variable domain, with the rest looked up from reference TRBV7-9 and TRBJ1-1, is DTGVSQNPRHKITKRGQNVTFRCDPISEHNRLYWYRQTLGQGPEFLTYFQNEAQLEKSRLLSDRFSAERPKGSFSTLEIQRTEQGDSAMYLCASSRAFFGQGTRLTVV.

V gene TRBV9 combines with J gene TRBJ1-3; TRBD1 matches at 7 bases. The germline V gene has CDR1 SGDLS and CDR2 YYNGEE. This CDR3 comprises 16 residues. V lost 3 bases, J lost 4 bases, and 10 bases stayed unmatched. The DNA for the CDR3 is TGTGCCAGCAGCGGAACCCTTGGGACAGCCGGAAACACCATATATTTT. It specifies CASSGTLGTAGNTIYF.

This chain links TRBV9 with TRBJ2-2; no clear D gene. V was cut by 0 bases and J by 6 bases, with 15 bases left in between. CDR3 length: 16 amino acids. CDR1 SGDLS and CDR2 YYNGEE come from the germline V gene. The CDR3: CASSVGAVPEAGELFF. The CDR3 coding sequence is TGTGCCAGCAGCGTAGGCGCAGTCCCCGAGGCCGGGGAGCTGTTTTTT.

J is TRBJ2-5 and V is TRBV27; 7 bases agree with TRBD1. The CDR3 is made up of 17 amino acids. Germline values: CDR1 MNHEY, CDR2 SMNVEV (reference sequence). With 0 bases clipped from V and 1 base from J, the junction kept 8 bases outside the gene matches. The DNA of the CDR3 is TGTGCCAGCAGTTTATCCGGACAGGCAGCTCTCCAAGAGACCCAGTACTTC. As protein: CASSLSGQAALQETQYF.

The J gene is TRBJ2-7, the V gene TRBV11-3; no reliable D call. Germline lookup yields CDR1 SGHNT and CDR2 YENEEA. The CDR3 is 13 amino acids. V lost 3 bases and J lost 2, with 8 bases in between. The chain's CDR3 is CASSFRFPYEQYF. The CDR3 region has the DNA TGTGCCAGCAGCTTCAGATTTCCCTACGAGCAGTACTTC.

Only one count was recorded for this clone. V and J are TRBV11-2 and TRBJ2-7; D perhaps matches TRBD1 (6 bases). Trimming removed 3 bases at V and 5 bases at J, with 11 bases between. The CDR3 covers 13 residues. Germline CDR1 is SGHAT and CDR2 is FQNNGV. The CDR3 DNA follows: TGTGCCAGCAGCTTGGGGGCCGACCACGAGCAGTACTTC. Translating it yields CASSLGADHEQYF.

The rearrangement joins TRBV29-1 to TRBJ2-5; TRBD1 aligns across 7 bases. The end of the DNA fits TRBJ2-7 better, so the J call may be wrong. This CDR3 is built from 13 residues. The germline gives CDR1 SQVTM, CDR2 ANQGSEA. CDR3 coding DNA: TGCAGCGGTTCGCTGGGAGACAGGGACGAGCAGTACTTC. Protein sequence: CSGSLGDRDEQYF.

The genes are TRBV10-3 and TRBJ2-7; D unresolved. This CDR3 spans 13 amino acids. Trimming removed 0 bases at V and 2 bases at J, with 5 bases between. The germline gives CDR1 ENHRY, CDR2 SYGVKD. The CDR3 region has the DNA TGTGCCATCAGTGAGTCTACTGCCTACGAGCAGTACTTC. This sequence encodes CAISESTAYEQYF.

The chain couples TRBV2 to TRBJ2-7; a weak D match, TRBD2 (5 bases). CDR1 and CDR2 from the germline V gene are SNHLY and FYNNEI. This CDR3 region has 12 residues. Trimming took off 6 bases at V and 7 bases at J, with 13 bases between the two ends. The CDR3 DNA is TGTGCCAGCAGGGGAGTTATTTCAGAGCAGTACTTC. It codes for CASRGVISEQYF.

This chain's CDR3 is CASSLGSGWEGSYEQYF. In DNA form, the CDR3 reads TGTGCCAGCAGCTTAGGATCGGGGTGGGAAGGCTCCTACGAGCAGTACTTC. The rearrangement links TRBV7-2 to TRBJ2-7; perhaps TRBD2 as D (5 bases). This CDR3 region has 17 residues. Germline assignment: CDR1 SGHTA and CDR2 FQGNSA. The V gene lost 1 base and the J gene lost 0 bases, with 16 bases spanning the gap.

This clone was seen more than once but under ten times. This chain links TRBV11-3 with TRBJ2-2, with 9 bases that match TRBD1. The germline CDR1 and CDR2 sequences are SGHNT and YENEEA. The CDR3 is 15 residues long. V dropped 5 bases and J dropped 7; count of bases not matched to a gene: 8. CDR3 sequence (DNA): TGTGCCAGCAGCCCCGGGACAGGGTGGGTCGGGGAGCTGTTTTTT. Translation gives CASSPGTGWVGELFF.

This clone appeared a single time. The rearrangement uses TRBV9 and TRBJ2-7; D may be TRBD1 (7 bases). There are 15 residues in the CDR3. The germline CDR1 and CDR2 sequences are SGDLS and YYNGEE. V lost 3 bases and J 6 bases, leaving 19 bases between the germline ends. The CDR3 spells CASSAHLGGTAEQYF. The CDR3 DNA sequence: TGTGCCAGCAGCGCACATTTAGGAGGGACAGCCGAGCAGTACTTC.

CDR3 residues: CAWSVGLAGFDGWTYEQYF. The CDR3 DNA reads TGTGCCTGGAGTGTAGGGTTAGCGGGGTTTGATGGGTGGACCTACGAGCAGTACTTC. The V and J genes are TRBV30 and TRBJ2-7; 8 bases fit TRBD2. CDR1 and CDR2 (germline): GTSNPN, SVGIG (reference sequence). Losses at the gene ends were 0 bases for V and 2 bases for J; bases not matched to a gene: 18. This CDR3 region has 19 residues.

V is TRBV11-2 and J is TRBJ2-7, with D maybe TRBD1 (6 bases). Germline V gene lookup returns CDR1 SGHAT and CDR2 FQNNGV. The CDR3 sequence is 14 residues long. The V end lost 0 bases, the J end lost 6 bases, and 12 bases lay between the germline ends. In DNA form, the CDR3 reads TGTGCCAGCAGCTTAGATGGTTCCAGGGGCGAGCAGTACTTC. It translates to CASSLDGSRGEQYF.

The chain is built from TRBV7-2 and TRBJ1-2; no clear D. This CDR3 is built from 14 residues. V lost 5 bases and J 8 bases, leaving 18 bases between the germline ends. Germline V lookup: CDR1 SGHTA, CDR2 FQGNSA. Here the CDR3 DNA reads TGTGCCAGCAGCGCCGGTCTGAACGTAAAGGGCTACACCTTC. Translation: CASSAGLNVKGYTF.

V is TRBV9 and J is TRBJ2-2; perhaps TRBD1 as D (5 bases). Germline V gene data show CDR1 as SGDLS and CDR2 as YYNGEE. V lost 0 bases and J 3 bases, leaving 15 bases between the germline ends. This CDR3 has 17 residues. The CDR3 protein is CASSVDWTYEYTGELFF. Here the CDR3 DNA reads TGTGCCAGCAGCGTAGATTGGACATATGAATACACCGGGGAGCTGTTTTTT.

The chain couples TRBV7-2 to TRBJ1-4; 8 bases match TRBD1. Germline CDR1 reads SGHTA; CDR2 reads FQGNSA. Germline trimming cut 5 bases from V and 4 bases from J; bases unmatched to any gene: 6. The length of the CDR3 is 15 residues. The CDR3 is CASSDGQGINEKLFF. CDR3 in DNA: TGTGCCAGCAGCGATGGACAGGGTATTAATGAAAAACTGTTTTTT.

The rearrangement uses TRBV7-2 and TRBJ2-3, with D unresolved. CDR3 length equals 13 residues. V shed 4 bases and J shed 6 bases, with 11 bases lying between them. Germline CDR1 reads SGHTA; CDR2 reads FQGNSA. The CDR3 nucleotides read TGTGCCAGCAGCTCACTGTCCCCTGATACGCAGTATTTT. It yields the protein CASSSLSPDTQYF.

V usage is TRBV7-6 and J usage is TRBJ2-2, with D unclear. Between the trimmed V and J ends, which lost 4 bases and 1 base, there was a span of 10 bases. From germline, CDR1 is SGHVS and CDR2 FNYEAQ. This CDR3 spans 15 amino acids. The DNA of the CDR3 is TGTGCCAGCAGCTCCGTGACGGGGAACACCGGGGAGCTGTTTTTT. Translated: CASSSVTGNTGELFF.

J is TRBJ2-7 and V is TRBV13; 13 positions match TRBD2. Per germline, CDR1 PRHDT and CDR2 FYEKMQ (reference sequence). This CDR3 spans 14 amino acids. The V segment lost 5 bases and the J segment 5 bases; nucleotides outside the gene matches: 3. The CDR3 sequence: CASSAGTSGDEQYF. CDR3 sequence (DNA): TGTGCCAGCAGCGCCGGGACTAGCGGGGACGAGCAGTACTTC.

This clone was detected a few times. V usage is TRBV6-6 and J usage is TRBJ1-1; 8 positions match TRBD1. V shed 2 bases, J shed 4 bases, and the junction held 6 bases outside the gene matches. There are 15 residues in the CDR3. Germline V gene data show CDR1 as MNHNY and CDR2 as SVGAGI (reference sequence). CDR3 DNA sequence: TGTGCCAGCAGTTACATCTGGACAGGGACCACTGAAGCTTTCTTT. This codes for CASSYIWTGTTEAFF.

V usage is TRBV9 and J usage is TRBJ2-5, with 12 bases lining up with TRBD2. The trim removed 0 bases at V and 2 bases at J, leaving 5 bases unmatched. The CDR3 is 17 amino acids. Germline CDR1 reads SGDLS; CDR2 reads YYNGEE. CDR3 region: CASSVGRGLAGQETQYF. The CDR3 DNA reads TGTGCCAGCAGCGTAGGAAGGGGACTAGCGGGTCAAGAGACCCAGTACTTC.

The rearrangement joins TRBV27 to TRBJ2-2; D possibly corresponds to TRBD1 (6 bases). Germline-derived CDR1 and CDR2 are MNHEY and SMNVEV (reference sequence). Trimming removed 7 bases from V and 5 bases from J, with 11 bases in between. CDR3 length: 13 residues. In nucleotides, the CDR3 is TGTGCCAGCACCAGGGGCCAAACCGGGGAGCTGTTTTTT. Residues: CASTRGQTGELFF.

The chain carries TRBV7-6 and TRBJ2-3; the match to TRBD1 covers 12 bases. The trim removed 5 bases at V and 4 bases at J, leaving 7 bases unmatched. The CDR3 is 16 amino acids. Per the germline V gene, CDR1 is SGHVS and CDR2 is FNYEAQ. The chain's CDR3 is CASSTRDRGLPDTQYF. The CDR3 nucleotides are TGTGCCAGCAGCACCCGGGACAGGGGGCTCCCAGATACGCAGTATTTT.

This clone turned up a few times. The J gene is TRBJ2-7, the V gene TRBV6-5; TRBD1 aligns across 10 bases. V shed 10 bases and J 5 bases; nucleotides not matched to a gene: 11. Germline loops: CDR1 MNHEY, CDR2 SVGAGI. The CDR3 consists of 14 residues. The CDR3 protein is CATRDRGLRDEQYF. The CDR3 DNA is TGTGCCACCCGGGACAGGGGACTTAGGGACGAGCAGTACTTC.

The chain has TRBV15 and TRBJ1-1; D is possibly TRBD1 (5 bases). Germline V gene lookup returns CDR1 LNHNV and CDR2 YYDKDF (reference sequence). Trimming took 0 bases from V and 8 from J, leaving 10 bases between them. The CDR3 runs 13 residues. The CDR3 region is CATSRDQGSEAFF. The CDR3 DNA sequence: TGTGCCACCAGCAGAGATCAGGGATCGGAAGCTTTCTTT.

The V and J genes are TRBV2 and TRBJ2-1, with 8 nucleotides matching TRBD1. The CDR3 totals 15 residues. The junction had 4 bases not matched to a gene; V was cut back by 1 base and J by 5 bases. Germline CDR1 reads SNHLY; CDR2 reads FYNNEI. CDR3 in amino acids: CASSEVTGVHNEQFF. As DNA, the CDR3 is TGTGCCAGCAGTGAAGTGACAGGGGTACACAATGAGCAGTTCTTC.

This clone occurred a few times. The chain joins TRBV10-2 to TRBJ2-7; 7 bases map to TRBD1. The CDR3 is 13 amino acids. V gave up 7 bases and J gave up 0 bases; unmatched junction bases: 3. Germline V lookup: CDR1 WSHSY, CDR2 SAAADI. The CDR3 region has the DNA TGCGCCAGCAACCGACAGGGCTCCTACGAGCAGTACTTC. This codes for CASNRQGSYEQYF.

The chain links TRBV7-9 to TRBJ1-1; 8 positions match TRBD1. Germline CDR1 and CDR2: SEHNR and FQNEAQ (reference sequence). The CDR3 extends over 17 amino acids. Trimming removed 6 bases from V and 2 bases from J; junction bases left unmatched: 14. This chain's CDR3 is CASSFDPPGQGNTEAFF. The CDR3 DNA is TGTGCCAGCAGTTTTGACCCTCCCGGACAGGGAAACACTGAAGCTTTCTTT.

The rearrangement joins TRBV5-1 to TRBJ1-4; 8 bases agree with TRBD1. The CDR3 has 15 amino acids. V shed 5 bases, J shed 8 bases, and the junction held 11 bases outside the gene matches. CDR1 SGHRS and CDR2 YFSETQ come from the germline V gene. In nucleotides, the CDR3 is TGCGCCAGCAGTTTTCAACAGGGGGTGAACGAAAAACTGTTTTTT. Translation: CASSFQQGVNEKLFF.

The chain joins TRBV9 to TRBJ2-7; D is perhaps TRBD1 (5 bases). The CDR3 totals 16 residues. Germline V gene sequence: CDR1 SGDLS, CDR2 YYNGEE. V lost 2 bases and J 3 bases, leaving 18 bases between the germline ends. CDR3 in DNA: TGTGCCAGCAGCGTGTCGCCAGGGTCTGGGGTCTACGAGCAGTACTTC. Protein: CASSVSPGSGVYEQYF.